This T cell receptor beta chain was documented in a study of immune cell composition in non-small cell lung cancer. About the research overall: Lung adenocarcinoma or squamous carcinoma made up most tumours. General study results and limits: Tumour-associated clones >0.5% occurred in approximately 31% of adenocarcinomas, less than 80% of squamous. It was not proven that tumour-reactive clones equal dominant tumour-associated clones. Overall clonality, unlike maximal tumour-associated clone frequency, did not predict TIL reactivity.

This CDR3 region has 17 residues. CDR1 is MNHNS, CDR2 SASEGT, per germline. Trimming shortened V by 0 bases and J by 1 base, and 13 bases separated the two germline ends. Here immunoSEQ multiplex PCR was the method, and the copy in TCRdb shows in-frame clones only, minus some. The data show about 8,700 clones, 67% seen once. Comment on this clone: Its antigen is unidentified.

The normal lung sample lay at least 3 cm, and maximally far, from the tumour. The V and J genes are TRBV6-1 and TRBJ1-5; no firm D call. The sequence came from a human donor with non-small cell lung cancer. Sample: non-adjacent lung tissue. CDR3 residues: CASSEALISGSNQPQHF. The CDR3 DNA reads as TGTGCCAGCAGTGAAGCGCTTATCAGCGGGAGCAATCAGCCCCAGCATTTT.